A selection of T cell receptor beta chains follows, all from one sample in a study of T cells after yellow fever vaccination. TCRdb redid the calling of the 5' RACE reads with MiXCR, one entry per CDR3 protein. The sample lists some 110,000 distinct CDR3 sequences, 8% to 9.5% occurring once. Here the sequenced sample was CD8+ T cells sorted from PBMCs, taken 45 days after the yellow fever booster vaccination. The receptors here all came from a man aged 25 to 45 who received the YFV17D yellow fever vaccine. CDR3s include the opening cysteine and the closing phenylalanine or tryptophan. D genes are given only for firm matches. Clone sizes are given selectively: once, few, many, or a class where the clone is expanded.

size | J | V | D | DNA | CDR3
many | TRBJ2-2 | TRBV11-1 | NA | TGTGCCAGCAGGCCCCGGGAGTCCGAGTGGACAGGGAACACCGGGGAGCTGTTTTTT | CASRPRESEWTGNTGELFF
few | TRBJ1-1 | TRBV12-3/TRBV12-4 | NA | TGTGCCAGCAGTCCGTCCGGGGGCATGAACACTGAAGCTTTCTTT | CASSPSGGMNTEAFF
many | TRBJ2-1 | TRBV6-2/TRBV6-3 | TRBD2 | TGTGCCAGCAGTTACGGGACTAGCGGACACAATGAGCAGTTCTTC | CASSYGTSGHNEQFF
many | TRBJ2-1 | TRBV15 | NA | TGTGCCACCAGCAGTACTACCAGGGCCCGTTTTGAGCAGTTCTTC | CATSSTTRARFEQFF
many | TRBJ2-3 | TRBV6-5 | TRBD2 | TGTGCCAGCAGCAGCCCGATCGGCGGGAGGGGCACAGATACGCAGTATTTT | CASSSPIGGRGTDTQYF
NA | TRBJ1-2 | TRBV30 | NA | TGTGCCTGGAGTGTAGTGGGCTATGGCTACACCTTC | CAWSVVGYGYTF
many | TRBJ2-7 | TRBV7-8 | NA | TGTGCCAGCAGCGGTCCTTCGGGACTTGGGTTC | CASSGPSGLGF
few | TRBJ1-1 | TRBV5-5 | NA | TGTGCCAGCCGTTCGGGACCCAACACTGAAGCTTTCTTT | CASRSGPNTEAFF
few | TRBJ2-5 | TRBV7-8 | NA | TGTGCCAGCAGCTTCTTAGTGTCTCTAGAGACCCAGTACTTC | CASSFLVSLETQYF
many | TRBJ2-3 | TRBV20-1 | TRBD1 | TGCAGTGCTAGAGATCCCAGCAGGGGGCTGGCAGATACGCAGTATTTT | CSARDPSRGLADTQYF
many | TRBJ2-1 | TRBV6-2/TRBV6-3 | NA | TGTGCCAGCAGTTATGTTACGAGCGGTGAGCAGTTCTTC | CASSYVTSGEQFF
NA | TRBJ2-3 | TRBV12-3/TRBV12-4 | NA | TGTGCCAGCAGTTCCGGGAACCCCACAGATACGCAGTATTTT | CASSSGNPTDTQYF
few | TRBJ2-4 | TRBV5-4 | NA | TGTGCCAGCAGCTTGTACCCATCGGGAAACATTCAGTACTTC | CASSLYPSGNIQYF
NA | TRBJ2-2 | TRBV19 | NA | TGTGCCAGTATACTAAACACCGGGGAGCTGTTTTTT | CASILNTGELFF
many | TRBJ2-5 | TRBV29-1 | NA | TGCAGCGCTCGCCGGTGGGGAGTGGAGGGGGAGACCCAGTACTTC | CSARRWGVEGETQYF
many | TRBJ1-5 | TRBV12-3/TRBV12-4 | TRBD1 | TGTGCCAGCAGTCTCACGGGACAGTATCAGCCCCAGCATTTT | CASSLTGQYQPQHF
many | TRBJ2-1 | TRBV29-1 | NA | TGCAGCGTGGACGGCGTGCAGGATGAGCAGTTCTTC | CSVDGVQDEQFF
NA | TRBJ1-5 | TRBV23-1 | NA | TGCGCCAGCAGTCACACCCCGGGACAAAGCAATCAGCCCCAGCATTTT | CASSHTPGQSNQPQHF
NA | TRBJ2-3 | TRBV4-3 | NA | TGCGCCAGCAGCCAAGCCCCCAAAGATACGCAGTATTTT | CASSQAPKDTQYF
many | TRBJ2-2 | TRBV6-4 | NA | TGTGCCAGCAGTGACTCCCGGGCAGCCACCGGGGAGCTGTTTTTT | CASSDSRAATGELFF
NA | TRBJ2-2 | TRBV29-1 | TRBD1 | TGCAGCGGTGGGACAGGGGTCGGGGAGCTGTTTTTT | CSGGTGVGELFF
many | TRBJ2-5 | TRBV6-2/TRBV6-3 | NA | TGTGCCAGCAGTTACGACCCGCACGGCGGGCAAGAGACCCAGTACTTC | CASSYDPHGGQETQYF
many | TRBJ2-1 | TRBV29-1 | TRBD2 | TGCAGCGTTCCCCACCTCTCAGGCGGGAGGGTGCAGTTCTTC | CSVPHLSGGRVQFF
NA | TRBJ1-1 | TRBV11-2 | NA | TGTGCCAGCAGCTTAGTAGGAAACATGAACACTGAAGCTTTCTTT | CASSLVGNMNTEAFF
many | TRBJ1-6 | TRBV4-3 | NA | TGCGCCAGCAGCCAAGGAGGACAGCTAATTAATTCACCCCTCCACTTT | CASSQGGQLINSPLHF
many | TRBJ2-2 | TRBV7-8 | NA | TGTGCCAGCAGCTTGGGTGAGGGGGGCCGGGAGCTGTTTTTT | CASSLGEGGRELFF
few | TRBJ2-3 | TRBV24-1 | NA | TGTGCCACCAGTGGTCCCGCGGGGTATACGCAGTATTTT | CATSGPAGYTQYF
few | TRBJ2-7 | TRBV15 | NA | TGTGCCACCAGCAGAGATGTGGGGGGAGCAAGCGAGCAGTACTTC | CATSRDVGGASEQYF
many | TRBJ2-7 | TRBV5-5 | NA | TGTGCCAGCAGCTATACGGACGAGCAGTACTTC | CASSYTDEQYF